Presented here are 20 T cell receptor beta chains from one specimen sequenced in a study of T cell changes during pregnancy in multiple sclerosis. Sequencing used immunoSEQ multiplex PCR; TCRdb keeps in-frame clones, though not all of them. The profile shows some 80,000 clones, around 89% of them singletons. Sequencing was performed on peripheral blood, taken in the first trimester of pregnancy. Receptors were obtained from a female donor in good health, enrolled as a control in a pregnancy study.

The rearrangement uses TRBV5-4 and TRBJ2-7; D is uncertain. The germline V gene has CDR1 SGHNT and CDR2 YYREEE (reference sequence). The CDR3 is 12 residues long. The germline V and J ends were trimmed by 2 bases and 3 bases, with 6 bases remaining between them. The CDR3 DNA is TGTGCCAGCAGCTTTCACAGCTACGAGCAGTACTTC. It encodes CASSFHSYEQYF.

The chain joins TRBV7-6 to TRBJ1-4, with 8 bases lining up with TRBD1. Germline-derived CDR1 and CDR2 are SGHVS and FNYEAQ. The CDR3 has 15 amino acids. V shed 6 bases and J 8 bases; nucleotides not matched to a gene: 11. CDR3 DNA sequence: TGTGCCAGCAGTCAAGGACAGGGAAGTTCGGAAAAACTGTTTTTT. It encodes CASSQGQGSSEKLFF.

This clone was picked up one time. As DNA, the CDR3 is TGTGCCAGCAGTCTGCGACAGGGTTACAATTCCCTCCACTTT. Residues: CASSLRQGYNSLHF. The rearrangement joins TRBV6-5 to TRBJ1-6, with 7 bases matching TRBD1. This CDR3 is 14 amino acids long. The V and J ends lost 5 bases and 14 bases, in that order; junction bases with no gene match: 12. Germline CDR1 is MNHEY and CDR2 is SVGAGI.

CDR3 bases: TGTGCCAGCAGCTCGCCCGGGACAGATGACGACGAGCAGTACTTC. Translated: CASSSPGTDDDEQYF. The J gene is TRBJ2-7, the V gene TRBV6-6, with 7 bases fitting TRBD1. The ends lost 6 bases at V and 5 bases at J; junction bases unmatched: 13. The germline V gene has CDR1 MNHNY and CDR2 SVGAGI (reference sequence). The CDR3 runs to 15 residues.

The chain is built from TRBV19 and TRBJ2-1; 12 nucleotides line up with TRBD2. Trimming removed 3 bases from V and 7 bases from J; junction bases left unmatched: 4. The CDR3 is 15 amino acids. Germline V lookup: CDR1 LNHDA, CDR2 SQIVND (reference sequence). CDR3 in amino acids: CASSIQTSGRNEQFF. CDR3 sequence (DNA): TGTGCCAGTAGTATTCAGACTAGCGGGAGAAATGAGCAGTTCTTC. The full variable domain, with the rest looked up from reference TRBV19 and TRBJ2-1, is DGGITQSPKYLFRKEGQNVTLSCEQNLNHDAMYWYRQDPGQGLRLIYYSQIVNDFQKGDIAEGYSVSREKKESFPLTVTSAQKNPTAFYLCASSIQTSGRNEQFFGPGTRLTVL.

The chain combines TRBV5-1 with TRBJ2-3, with 7 bases lining up with TRBD2. This CDR3 region has 18 residues. V shed 0 bases, J shed 3 bases, and the junction held 13 bases outside the gene matches. Per germline, CDR1 SGHRS and CDR2 YFSETQ. The CDR3 reads CASSLGVEGGGRTDTQYF. The DNA for the CDR3 is TGCGCCAGCAGCTTGGGGGTGGAAGGTGGCGGGAGAACAGATACGCAGTATTTT.

The CDR3 reads CASRTVGTLSYEQYF. The CDR3 coding sequence is TGTGCCAGCAGAACTGTCGGGACACTTTCCTACGAGCAGTACTTC. The chain carries TRBV28 and TRBJ2-7, with D possibly being TRBD1 (6 bases). CDR3 length: 15 residues. The V end was cut by 6 bases, the J end by 1 base, with 16 bases between. The V gene's germline CDR1 is MDHEN and CDR2 SYDVKM.

V is TRBV5-1 and J is TRBJ1-2; 9 bases align to TRBD1. V was clipped by 2 bases and J by 4 bases; unmatched bases: 12. The CDR3 consists of 17 residues. The V gene's germline CDR1 is SGHRS and CDR2 YFSETQ. CDR3 coding DNA: TGCGCCAGCAGCTTAGCCTCCGGGACAGGGATCCGCTATGGCTACACCTTC. Translated, it gives CASSLASGTGIRYGYTF.

The chain has TRBV19 and TRBJ2-1, with 7 positions matching TRBD2. The junction had 9 bases not matched to a gene; V was cut back by 10 bases and J by 0 bases. This CDR3 comprises 15 residues. In germline, CDR1 is LNHDA, CDR2 SQIVND (reference sequence). The CDR3 region is CATRGDYVSYNEQFF. The CDR3 region has the DNA TGTGCCACCCGGGGGGACTACGTCTCCTACAATGAGCAGTTCTTC.

This chain connects TRBV9 to TRBJ2-5; 7 bases are shared with TRBD1. CDR1 and CDR2 (germline): SGDLS, YYNGEE. This CDR3 has 15 residues. The ends lost 4 bases at V and 8 bases at J; junction bases unmatched: 14. The CDR3 loop reads CASSPRQGQTSTQYF. The CDR3, as DNA: TGTGCCAGCAGCCCCCGACAGGGCCAGACGAGTACCCAGTACTTC.

The chain has TRBV10-3 and TRBJ1-5; D gene uncertain. The V end was cut by 6 bases, the J end by 1 base, with 10 bases between. This CDR3 is 14 amino acids long. Looked up from germline, CDR1 is ENHRY and CDR2 is SYGVKD. The CDR3 DNA follows: TGTGCCATCAGCCCCAGAGCGAGCAATCAGCCCCAGCATTTT. Its protein product is CAISPRASNQPQHF.

The chain links TRBV7-9 to TRBJ2-1; 9 bases map to TRBD2. This CDR3 has 14 amino acids. The J segment lost 1 base and the V segment lost 10 bases, leaving 5 bases of the junction unmatched. CDR1 SEHNR and CDR2 FQNEAQ come from the germline V gene (reference sequence). For the CDR3, the DNA is TGTGCCACCCAGCGGGGGGCGTCCTACAATGAGCAGTTCTTC. It specifies CATQRGASYNEQFF.

The rearrangement uses TRBV7-6 and TRBJ1-2; possibly TRBD1 for D (6 bases). This CDR3 comprises 12 residues. Trimming pared 5 bases from V and 4 bases from J, leaving 8 bases between. Germline CDR1 SGHVS, CDR2 FNYEAQ. The CDR3 sequence is CASSEDSYGYTF. In DNA, the CDR3 is TGTGCCAGCAGCGAGGACAGCTATGGCTACACCTTC. The full variable domain, its missing parts supplied by reference TRBV7-6 and TRBJ1-2, is GAGVSQSPRYKVTKRGQDVALRCDPISGHVSLYWYRQALGQGPEFLTYFNYEAQQDKSGLPNDRFSAERPEGSISTLTIQRTEQRDSAMYRCASSEDSYGYTFGSGTRLTVV.

CDR3 protein: CASSATSQGTTYEQYF. The DNA of the CDR3 is TGTGCCAGCAGCGCGACTTCTCAGGGGACCACCTACGAGCAGTACTTC. The chain links TRBV7-9 to TRBJ2-7; a possible D gene is TRBD1 (6 bases). Trimming stripped 5 bases from V and 2 bases from J, with 19 bases between. The CDR3 sequence is 16 residues long. The germline CDR1 and CDR2 sequences are SEHNR and FQNEAQ (reference sequence).

The CDR3: CASSFLAGHTDTQYF. In DNA, the CDR3 is TGTGCCAGCAGTTTCCTAGCGGGTCACACAGATACGCAGTATTTT. The chain links TRBV6-6 to TRBJ2-3, with 8 bases fitting TRBD2. CDR3 size: 15 residues. Trimming took 4 bases from V and 2 from J; bases not matched to a gene: 5. Germline V gene sequence: CDR1 MNHNY, CDR2 SVGAGI (reference sequence).

The J gene is TRBJ1-5, the V gene TRBV2, with 9 bases fitting TRBD1. CDR1 is SNHLY and CDR2 is FYNNEI in the germline V gene. The CDR3 loop spans 14 amino acids. Trimming removed 8 bases from V and 3 bases from J; junction bases left unmatched: 5. The CDR3, as DNA: TGTGCCAGCGTGGGGGACAGGGTCAATCAGCCCCAGCATTTT. Amino acid sequence: CASVGDRVNQPQHF.

This chain uses TRBV25-1 with TRBJ2-7; D is uncertain. V lost 5 bases to trimming and J lost 2 bases, with 13 bases between them. Germline CDR1 reads MGHDK; CDR2 reads SYGVNS. This CDR3 spans 14 amino acids. This CDR3 reads CASSQSSVPYEQYF. In nucleotides, the CDR3 is TGTGCCAGCAGTCAATCTTCTGTCCCCTACGAGCAGTACTTC.

This clone was found a few times. The chain combines TRBV4-1 with TRBJ1-2, with 8 bases that match TRBD1. The V segment lost 4 bases and the J segment 7 bases; nucleotides outside the gene matches: 11. Germline CDR1 reads MGHRA; CDR2 reads YSYEKL. This CDR3 is 15 amino acids long. The DNA for the CDR3 is TGCGCCAGCAGCCCCGGACAGGGACCTGTTGCTGGCTACACCTTC. Translating gives CASSPGQGPVAGYTF.

This chain connects TRBV29-1 to TRBJ1-5; 8 nucleotides agree with TRBD1. CDR3 length: 14 amino acids. Germline trimming cut 4 bases from V and 5 bases from J; bases unmatched to any gene: 7. CDR1 is SQVTM and CDR2 is ANQGSEA in the germline V gene. The CDR3 loop reads CSVGDRTVHQPQHF. The CDR3 DNA reads as TGCAGCGTTGGGGACAGGACGGTCCATCAGCCCCAGCATTTT.

This clone was seen a single time. The chain joins TRBV5-4 to TRBJ2-1, with D tentatively TRBD1 (6 bases). This CDR3 contains 13 residues. V gave up 5 bases and J gave up 4 bases, with 10 bases separating them. Looked up from germline, CDR1 is SGHNT and CDR2 is YYREEE (reference sequence). The CDR3 region has the DNA TGTGCCAGCAGGACGGACAGTTACAATGAGCAGTTCTTC. This sequence encodes CASRTDSYNEQFF.